The rows below give T cell receptor beta chains drawn from one sample of a study of T cell responses to AZD1222 COVID-19 vaccine. Using immunoSEQ multiplex PCR, the repertoire was profiled, and TCRdb retains in-frame clones only, with some absent. The sample carries some 170,000 clones, roughly nine tenths recorded once. The sequenced sample was peripheral blood, obtained on day 0 of MenACWY control vaccination. These TCRs come from an adult in good health. The CDR3 runs from the conserved cysteine through the conserved F or W. Fields, in order: V gene, J gene, D gene, clone size, CDR3 DNA, CDR3 protein. A D gene is named only where the DNA matches it firmly. Part of the rows lack a size; the others show once, few, many or a class for expanded clones.

v_call: TRBV5-5; j_call: TRBJ2-5; d_call: TRBD2; clone_size: -; cdr3_nt: TGTGCCAGCAGCTCCCTGAGTAGCGGGAGTAGTGAGACCCAGTACTTC; cdr3_aa: CASSSLSSGSSETQYF
v_call: TRBV7-9; j_call: TRBJ2-7; d_call: -; clone_size: -; cdr3_nt: TGTGCCAGCAGCTCCCTTAGTGGTGAGCAGTACTTC; cdr3_aa: CASSSLSGEQYF
v_call: TRBV2; j_call: TRBJ2-5; d_call: TRBD2; clone_size: -; cdr3_nt: TGTGCCAGCATCGAGGGCGGGAGACGAGAGACCCAGTACTTC; cdr3_aa: CASIEGGRRETQYF
v_call: TRBV6-2/TRBV6-3; j_call: TRBJ1-1; d_call: TRBD1; clone_size: once; cdr3_nt: TGTGCCAGCAGTTATAGGGACAGGGCTGAAGCTTTCTTT; cdr3_aa: CASSYRDRAEAFF
v_call: TRBV4-3; j_call: TRBJ2-1; d_call: TRBD2; clone_size: -; cdr3_nt: TGCGCCAGCAGCCAAGAATTGGGGGGGTACAATGAGCAGTTCTTC; cdr3_aa: CASSQELGGYNEQFF
v_call: TRBV6-2/TRBV6-3; j_call: TRBJ1-5; d_call: -; clone_size: -; cdr3_nt: TGTGCCAGCAGTTCGCTAGATAGCAATCAGCCCCAGCATTTT; cdr3_aa: CASSSLDSNQPQHF
v_call: TRBV30; j_call: TRBJ2-7; d_call: TRBD1; clone_size: -; cdr3_nt: TGTGCCTGGAGTCATGGACAGGGATGGACCGAGCAGTACTTC; cdr3_aa: CAWSHGQGWTEQYF
v_call: TRBV4-1; j_call: TRBJ2-7; d_call: TRBD2; clone_size: -; cdr3_nt: TGCGCCAGCAGCCAAGTTGGTCGGGAGGGGTCCTACGAGCAGTACTTC; cdr3_aa: CASSQVGREGSYEQYF
v_call: TRBV5-1; j_call: TRBJ2-6; d_call: -; clone_size: -; cdr3_nt: TGCGCCAGCAGCCCGGGCCATGGTGGGGCCAACGTCCTGACTTTC; cdr3_aa: CASSPGHGGANVLTF
v_call: TRBV5-1; j_call: TRBJ1-2; d_call: TRBD1; clone_size: -; cdr3_nt: TGCGCCAGCAGCGAAAGGACAGGGAACTATGGCTACACCTTC; cdr3_aa: CASSERTGNYGYTF
v_call: TRBV15; j_call: TRBJ2-3; d_call: -; clone_size: -; cdr3_nt: TGTGCCACCAGCAATCCCTCCGCCCGGCGCACAGATACGCAGTATTTT; cdr3_aa: CATSNPSARRTDTQYF
v_call: TRBV24-1; j_call: TRBJ2-5; d_call: -; clone_size: -; cdr3_nt: TGTGCCACCAGTGATCTCCGGGAGATTCAAGAGACCCAGTACTTC; cdr3_aa: CATSDLREIQETQYF
v_call: TRBV10-3; j_call: TRBJ2-5; d_call: -; clone_size: -; cdr3_nt: TGTGCCATCAGTGTTTTGGAGACCCAGTACTTC; cdr3_aa: CAISVLETQYF
v_call: TRBV9; j_call: TRBJ1-1; d_call: -; clone_size: -; cdr3_nt: TGTGCCAGCAGCGCCCGACAGGACTTGAACACTGAAGCTTTCTTT; cdr3_aa: CASSARQDLNTEAFF